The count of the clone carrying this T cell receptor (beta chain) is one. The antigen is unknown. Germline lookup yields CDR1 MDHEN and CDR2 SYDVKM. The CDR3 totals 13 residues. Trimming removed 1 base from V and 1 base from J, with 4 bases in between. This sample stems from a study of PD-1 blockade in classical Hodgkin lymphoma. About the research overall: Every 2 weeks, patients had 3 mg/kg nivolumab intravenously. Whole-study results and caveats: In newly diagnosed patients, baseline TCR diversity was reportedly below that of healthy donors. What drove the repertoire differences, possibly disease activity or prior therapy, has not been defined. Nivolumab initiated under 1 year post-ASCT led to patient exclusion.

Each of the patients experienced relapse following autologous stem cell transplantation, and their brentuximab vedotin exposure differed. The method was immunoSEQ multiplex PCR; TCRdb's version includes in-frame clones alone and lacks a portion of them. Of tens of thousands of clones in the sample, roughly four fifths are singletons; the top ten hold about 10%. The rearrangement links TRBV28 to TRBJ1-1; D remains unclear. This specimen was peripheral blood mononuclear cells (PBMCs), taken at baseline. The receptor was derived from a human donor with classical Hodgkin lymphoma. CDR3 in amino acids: CASSLSTNTEAFF. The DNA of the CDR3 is TGTGCCAGCAGTTTATCGACGAACACTGAAGCTTTCTTT.